Sequencing of this TCR beta chain was carried out in a study of metastatic and nonmetastatic thyroid tumors (TCRdb year 2020). Describing the broader study: Repertoires from peripheral blood and from tumor or nodule tissue samples of malignant and benign thyroid patients were compared. Overall results and qualifications from the work: In both blood and tumor samples, malignant tumors were reported to have significantly higher TCR beta diversity than benign nodules.

Before undergoing thyroid surgery, none of the patients had been given any kind of treatment. Using T-cell receptor beta sequencing, the researchers looked back retrospectively at clinical samples from patients, gathered between about 2011 and 2018. Its CDR3 holds 13 amino acids, cysteine through phenylalanine. The read is trimmed to its CDR3 DNA, 39 bases read in frame from base 1. CDR1 is given as DFQATT and CDR2 as SNEGSKA, both from the germline V gene (reference sequence). Deletion took 3 bases off V and 7 bases off J, with a span of 13 bases between the germline ends. The library was obtained by PCR. TCRdb shows the sequencer as Illumina HiSeq 4000. The TCR beta-chain CDR3 region of each patient was profiled by high-throughput sequencing. Turning to the authors' computational methods: CDR3 differences across clinicopathological groups were used to build a classifier for discriminating distant-metastatic papillary thyroid cancer patients. The Shannon index was used to measure repertoire diversity, and the Morisita-Horn index was used to measure how similar tumor and blood repertoires were. TCRdb trimmed the raw reads at Q25, called clones with MiXCR and kept productive beta chains. The V and J calls come from TCRdb's annotation, not from the publication. Within this sample are 6,500 to 10,000 clones, with roughly a quarter of them counted one time only. Around 16% of the sample is in the top ten clones.

This clone was recorded at least ten times. Its antigen is unknown. No per-base quality is available; no much larger clone lies one base away. Material for sequencing was tumor tissue. The rearrangement combines TRBV20-1 with TRBJ1-5; the D gene is possibly TRBD1, with 6 bases matching. This TCR came from a female donor with papillary thyroid cancer or a benign thyroid nodule (not recorded which). Some clones in this sample may be carry-over from other donors' samples. The CDR3 reads CSARGGFRQPQHF. The DNA sequence is as follows: TGCAGTGCTAGGGGGGGCTTTCGGCAGCCCCAGCATTTT.